This T cell receptor (beta chain) was recovered during a study of shared clonotypes between healthy human individuals. In germline, CDR1 is SGHAT, CDR2 FQNNGV. The CDR3 has 14 residues. Trimming cost V 2 bases and J 0 bases, with 8 bases left between them. Notes on the study in general: Sequencing of the sorted subsets was shown by rarefaction to be incomplete despite large depth. Exclusively blood specimens were collected; tissue repertoires likely differ.

Remarks on this clone: Its target is unknown.

Sequencing used immunoSEQ multiplex PCR; TCRdb keeps in-frame clones, though not all of them. The sample lists 700,000 to 950,000 clones; 90% to 97% were seen once. CD45RO-negative cells were positively selected for CCR7, leaving out terminally differentiated effector memory CD45RA+ cells. Adult Caucasians living in Nashville, Tennessee made up all of the donors. Sequenced: naive CD8+ T cells sorted from blood. The clonotype comes from a man aged 25 to 40 in good health. V and J are TRBV11-2 and TRBJ2-7; no reliable D call. The CDR3 coding sequence is TGTGCCAGCAGCTTAATTGGCTTCTCCTACGAGCAGTACTTC. Amino acids: CASSLIGFSYEQYF. Based on the CDR3 plus reference TRBV11-2 and TRBJ2-7, the full variable domain is EAGVAQSPRYKIIEKRQSVAFWCNPISGHATLYWYQQILGQGPKLLIQFQNNGVVDDSQLPKDRFSAERLKGVDSTLKIQPAKLEDSAVYLCASSLIGFSYEQYFGPGTRLTVT.